Reported below is one T cell receptor (beta chain). Its antigen is still unknown. Researchers ran the PCR with 60 Vbeta and 13 Jbeta primers. Methods used by the authors: Per a later analysis, the number of unique TCR beta chains was about 80 million, of which around 9.9 million were shared. The method was immunoSEQ multiplex PCR; TCRdb's version includes in-frame clones alone and lacks a portion of them. V and J calls plus clone size are reproduced from that table; the DNA served to infer D and trimming. The sample shows tens of thousands of clones, around 72% of them seen only once. The data were taken from a study of cytomegalovirus exposure and HLA in healthy donors. Study in general: Ancestry clustering placed about four fifths of several hundred genotyped donors in the Caucasian-associated cluster.

Study outcomes and limitations: Cytomegalovirus association was assigned to about 150 TCR beta chains. Testing in vitro showed a few CMV-associated chains specific for CMV antigens.

The CDR3 is 12 residues long. V dropped 10 bases and J dropped 3 bases, with 10 bases sitting between them. Germline CDR1 MNHNS, CDR2 SASEGT. This rearrangement joins TRBV6-1 to TRBJ1-5, with D possibly matching TRBD1 (5 bases). The sequenced sample consisted of PBMCs. This clonotype originated in a woman aged 30 to 39 in good health and CMV-seronegative. CDR3 DNA sequence: TGTGCCACTCGACAGCACAATCAGCCCCAGCATTTT. Translated: CATRQHNQPQHF.